Sequencing of this T cell receptor beta chain was carried out in a study of CD8 T cells in Susac syndrome. CD8+ and CD4+ T cells circulating in blood were sequenced for TCR beta. The study used treatment-naive patients who had stable or active relapsing-remitting disease as multiple sclerosis controls. V dropped 5 bases and J dropped 4 bases, with 12 bases sitting between them. The germline gives CDR1 MNHEY, CDR2 SVGAGI. The CDR3 is 13 residues long. RNA was extracted with the RNeasy kit, and a quantity of about 0.5 to 1 ug was reverse transcribed using random hexamers. Amplification of TCR beta CDR3 across 54 Vbeta and 13 Jbeta was performed with immunoSEQ multiplex PCR. TCRdb analysed the immunoSEQ multiplex PCR reads with MiXCR anew, one entry per CDR3 protein. The sample carries about 400,000 distinct CDR3 sequences, 85% recorded once.

This receptor was identified in a human donor with multiple sclerosis. The specimen sequenced was CD8+ T cells from PBMCs. The rearrangement uses TRBV6-5 and TRBJ2-7, with TRBD2 as a possible D gene (5 bases). Here the CDR3 reads CASSVTSGYEQYF. The CDR3 DNA sequence: TGTGCCAGCAGTGTGACATCGGGGTACGAGCAGTACTTC.